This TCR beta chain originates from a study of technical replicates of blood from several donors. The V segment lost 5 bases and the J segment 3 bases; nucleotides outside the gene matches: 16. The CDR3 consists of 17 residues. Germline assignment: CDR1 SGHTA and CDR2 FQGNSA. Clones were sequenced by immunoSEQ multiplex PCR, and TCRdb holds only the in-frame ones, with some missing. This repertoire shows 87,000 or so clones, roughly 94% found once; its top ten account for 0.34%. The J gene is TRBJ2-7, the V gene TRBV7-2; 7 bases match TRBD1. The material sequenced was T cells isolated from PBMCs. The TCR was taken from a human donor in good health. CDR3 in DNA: TGTGCCAGCAGCACCCGGACAGGAGACCGTCTTGTCTACGAGCAGTACTTC. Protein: CASSTRTGDRLVYEQYF.